These T cell receptor beta chains were read from a single sample in a study of identical twins. TCRdb reprocessed the 5' RACE reads via MiXCR and lists one record per CDR3 protein. Counted here are 200,000 to 250,000 distinct CDR3 sequences, 5.5% to 7% occurring once; the ten biggest clones make up roughly 3.6%. The sample was also reused in another study, on yellow fever vaccine responses in identical twins.

Material for sequencing was memory (CD45RO+) T cells sorted from blood. The source of these receptors is a woman under 30 in good health. Both conserved end residues are trimmed from each CDR3.

cdr3_aa | v_call
ASRSAGGDTGELF | TRBV2
ASSSQGANTIY | TRBV12-3/TRBV12-4
ASSGDPGQGSGSNQPQH | TRBV6-1
ATSDHQNHEQY | TRBV24-1
ASSQIRGGGNEQF | TRBV14
ASSLIESNTGELF | TRBV12-3/TRBV12-4
ASSSLTANTEAF | TRBV6-5
ASSIGHAGELF | TRBV12-3/TRBV12-4
ASSRQSSNSPLH | TRBV12-3/TRBV12-4
ASSLKGRSSPHEQF | TRBV5-4
ASSPRQGPASYGYT | TRBV7-8
ASSQGLRGAGELF | TRBV4-1
ASSLDGGGPEQF | TRBV7-9
ASSRFPPGTGATLYTDTQY | TRBV7-6
ASRQQIYTEAF | TRBV7-2
ASRVGYTGELF | TRBV28
ASSELGGGFFTDTQY | TRBV2
ASSFGTYNTGELF | TRBV5-1
SAIRRRGGLSSYNEQF | TRBV20-1
ASSLGGLETPNYEQY | TRBV27